The 9 T cell receptor beta chains below come from one sample, sequenced in a study of immune evolution from preneoplasia to lung adenocarcinoma. Assay: immunoSEQ multiplex PCR; the TCRdb copy retains only in-frame clones and omits some. Here the sample spans some 5,400 clones, 70% to 90% being singletons. Sequenced material: FFPE minimally invasive lung adenocarcinoma tissue. The origin of the receptors is a person aged 55 to 79 with lung adenocarcinoma.

The gene calls are TRBV5-8 and TRBJ1-4, with 7 bases matching TRBD1. Germline V gene lookup returns CDR1 SGHTS and CDR2 YDEGEE. Trimming cost V 4 bases and J 4 bases; bases outside gene matches: 4. This CDR3 comprises 14 residues. CDR3 residues: CASSPGQNNEKLFF. The CDR3, as DNA: TGTGCCAGCAGCCCGGGACAGAATAATGAAAAACTGTTTTTT.

The chain employs TRBV19 and TRBJ2-5, with TRBD2 matching over 11 bases. Germline CDR1 and CDR2: LNHDA and SQIVND (reference sequence). This CDR3 is 15 amino acids long. Trimming cost V 5 bases and J 1 base; bases outside gene matches: 3. In nucleotides, the CDR3 is TGTGCCAGTAGTTTGGGGACTAGCGGCCAAGAGACCCAGTACTTC. It translates to CASSLGTSGQETQYF.

This rearrangement joins TRBV5-1 to TRBJ1-2; D not certain. Deletions cut 4 bases from V and 3 bases from J, with 7 bases between. The germline CDR1 and CDR2 sequences are SGHRS and YFSETQ. The CDR3 runs 12 residues. The CDR3 spells CASSRTDYGYTF. CDR3 sequence (DNA): TGCGCCAGCAGCCGGACGGACTATGGCTACACCTTC.

This chain joins TRBV27 and TRBJ2-7; D ambiguous. The CDR3 has 13 amino acids. V lost 4 bases and J lost 2, with 9 bases in between. From germline, CDR1 is MNHEY and CDR2 SMNVEV (reference sequence). The CDR3 reads CASSSTRPYEQYF. CDR3 nucleotide sequence: TGTGCCAGCAGTTCCACGCGCCCCTACGAGCAGTACTTC.

The chain combines TRBV5-1 with TRBJ2-3; D is possibly TRBD1 or TRBD2 (5 bases each). The CDR3 totals 15 residues. The germline V and J ends were trimmed by 0 bases and 2 bases, with 10 bases remaining between them. In germline, CDR1 is SGHRS, CDR2 YFSETQ. DNA for the CDR3: TGCGCCAGCAGCTTGGATGGGGGATCCACAGATACGCAGTATTTT. It specifies CASSLDGGSTDTQYF.

The chain carries TRBV10-1 and TRBJ2-7; 11 positions agree with TRBD1. There are 15 residues in the CDR3. Germline-derived CDR1 and CDR2 are WNHNN and SYGVQD (reference sequence). The V segment lost 5 bases and the J segment 3 bases; nucleotides outside the gene matches: 6. CDR3: CASSTGTGGGYEQYF. CDR3 in DNA: TGCGCCAGCAGTACCGGGACAGGGGGAGGCTACGAGCAGTACTTC.

The V call is TRBV19, the J call TRBJ1-2; 11 nucleotides align to TRBD1. J gave up 7 bases and V 6 bases, and 10 bases lay outside the gene matches. The CDR3 is 15 residues long. Germline CDR1 is LNHDA and CDR2 is SQIVND (reference sequence). The CDR3 loop is CASRISGTGGVGYTF. The CDR3 DNA follows: TGTGCCAGTAGAATCTCCGGGACAGGGGGAGTTGGCTACACCTTC. The entire variable domain, with the rest obtained from reference TRBV19 and TRBJ1-2, is as follows: DGGITQSPKYLFRKEGQNVTLSCEQNLNHDAMYWYRQDPGQGLRLIYYSQIVNDFQKGDIAEGYSVSREKKESFPLTVTSAQKNPTAFYLCASRISGTGGVGYTFGSGTRLTVV.

The chain couples TRBV10-3 to TRBJ2-3; no definite D call. V was shortened by 1 base and J by 3 bases, with 2 bases between the two germline ends. The CDR3 is 12 amino acids. Per the germline V gene, CDR1 is ENHRY and CDR2 is SYGVKD. Written as DNA, the CDR3 is TGTGCCATCAGTGAGTATACAGATACGCAGTATTTT. Amino acids: CAISEYTDTQYF.

This CDR3 reads CASSQDRNLRAYEQYF. The CDR3 nucleotides read TGCGCCAGCAGCCAAGATCGAAATCTACGTGCCTACGAGCAGTACTTC. This chain joins TRBV4-3 and TRBJ2-7; D is ambiguous. Trimming pared 0 bases from V and 2 bases from J, leaving 14 bases between. This CDR3 comprises 16 residues. Germline-derived CDR1 and CDR2 are LGHNA and YSLEER.